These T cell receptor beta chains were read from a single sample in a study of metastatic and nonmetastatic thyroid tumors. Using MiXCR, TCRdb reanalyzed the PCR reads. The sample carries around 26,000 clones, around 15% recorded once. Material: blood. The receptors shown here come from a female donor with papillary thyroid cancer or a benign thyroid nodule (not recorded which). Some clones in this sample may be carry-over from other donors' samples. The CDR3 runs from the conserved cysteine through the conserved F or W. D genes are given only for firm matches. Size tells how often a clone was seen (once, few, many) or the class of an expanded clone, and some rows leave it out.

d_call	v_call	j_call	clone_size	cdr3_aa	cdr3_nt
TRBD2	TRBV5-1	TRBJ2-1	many	CASSLSSGRANEQFF	TGCGCCAGCAGCCTGTCTAGCGGGAGGGCAAATGAGCAGTTCTTC
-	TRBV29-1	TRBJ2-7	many	CSVSLRLASYEQYF	TGCAGCGTTTCCCTCCGCCTAGCATCCTACGAGCAGTACTTC
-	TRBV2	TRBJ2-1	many	CASSRDLGRNEQFF	TGTGCCAGCAGCCGGGACCTTGGAAGAAATGAGCAGTTCTTC
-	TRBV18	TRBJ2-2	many	CASSPDPPWHTGELFF	TGTGCCAGCTCACCAGACCCACCATGGCACACCGGGGAGCTGTTTTTT
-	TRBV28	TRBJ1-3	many	CASSLLGASGNTIYF	TGTGCCAGCAGTTTACTGGGGGCTTCAGGAAACACCATATATTTT
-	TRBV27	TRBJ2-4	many	CASSTLLAKNIQYF	TGTGCCAGCAGTACCCTTCTAGCCAAAAACATTCAGTACTTC
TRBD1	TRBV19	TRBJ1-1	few	CASSIEGTGGTEAFF	TGTGCCAGTAGTATAGAGGGGACAGGAGGCACTGAAGCTTTCTTT
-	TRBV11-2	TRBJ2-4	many	CASSLSGAVAKNIQYF	TGTGCCAGCAGCTTATCGGGAGCGGTGGCCAAAAACATTCAGTACTTC
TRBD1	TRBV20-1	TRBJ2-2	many	CSARDRVKNTGELFF	TGCAGTGCTAGGGACAGGGTAAAGAACACCGGGGAGCTGTTTTTT
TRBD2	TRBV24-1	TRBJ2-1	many	CATARTSGSDEQFF	TGTGCCACCGCCAGGACTAGCGGGAGCGATGAGCAGTTCTTC
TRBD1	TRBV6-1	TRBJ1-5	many	CASSKQGLNQPQHF	TGTGCCAGCAGTAAACAGGGGCTCAATCAGCCCCAGCATTTT
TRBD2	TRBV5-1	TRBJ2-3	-	CASSLTGTTSTDTQYF	TGCGCCAGCAGCTTAACCGGGACTACCAGCACAGATACGCAGTATTTT
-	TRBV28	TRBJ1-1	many	CASIYGNTEAFF	TGTGCCAGCATATACGGGAACACTGAAGCTTTCTTT
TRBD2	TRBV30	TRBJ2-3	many	CAWSPGLAGVITDTQYF	TGTGCCTGGAGTCCGGGACTAGCGGGAGTTATCACAGATACGCAGTATTTT
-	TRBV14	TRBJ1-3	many	CASSQGRAAGNTIYF	TGTGCCAGCAGCCAAGGGAGGGCTGCTGGAAACACCATATATTTT
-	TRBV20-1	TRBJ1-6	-	CSAGTGQLSSPLHF	TGCAGTGCTGGAACAGGCCAGTTGAGTTCACCCCTCCACTTT
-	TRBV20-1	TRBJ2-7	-	CSARDAQFSYEQYF	TGCAGTGCTAGAGACGCGCAGTTTTCCTACGAGCAGTACTTC
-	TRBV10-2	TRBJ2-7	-	CASSESMGIEQYF	TGCGCCAGCAGTGAGTCGATGGGGATCGAGCAGTACTTC
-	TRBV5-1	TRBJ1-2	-	CASSETGIGGYTF	TGCGCCAGCAGCGAAACAGGAATCGGGGGCTACACCTTC
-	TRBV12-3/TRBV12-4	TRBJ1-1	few	CASRSARANTEAFF	TGTGCCAGCAGATCAGCCAGGGCGAACACTGAAGCTTTCTTT